The rows below give T cell receptor beta chains drawn from one sample of a study of shared clonotypes between healthy human individuals. Sequenced by immunoSEQ multiplex PCR; TCRdb stores in-frame clones only, minus some. The sample includes about 2 million clones, roughly 95% of them seen just once. The sample taken for sequencing was naive CD8+ T cells sorted from blood. The receptors here all came from a man aged 18 to 30 in good health. CDR3s include the opening cysteine and the closing phenylalanine or tryptophan. D genes are given only for firm matches. Expanded clones are given a class, and other clones once, few, many or no size at all.

cdr3_aa: CASSEEGSSRTDTQYF
cdr3_nt: TGTGCCAGCAGTGAAGAGGGCTCTTCGAGAACAGATACGCAGTATTTT
clone_size: NA
d_call: NA
j_call: TRBJ2-3
v_call: TRBV2

cdr3_aa: CASSDPGQASYEQYF
cdr3_nt: TGTGCCAGCAGTGATCCGGGACAGGCGTCCTACGAGCAGTACTTC
clone_size: once
d_call: TRBD1
j_call: TRBJ2-7
v_call: TRBV2

cdr3_aa: CASSQRQGGPYEQYF
cdr3_nt: TGCGCCAGCAGCCAACGACAGGGGGGCCCCTACGAGCAGTACTTC
clone_size: NA
d_call: TRBD1
j_call: TRBJ2-7
v_call: TRBV4-3

cdr3_aa: CASSLIGTGAYEQYF
cdr3_nt: TGTGCCAGCAGCTTAATTGGGACAGGAGCCTACGAGCAGTACTTC
clone_size: once
d_call: TRBD1
j_call: TRBJ2-7
v_call: TRBV7-9

cdr3_aa: CASSLSEKLFF
cdr3_nt: TGTGCCAGCAGTTTAAGTGAAAAACTGTTTTTT
clone_size: NA
d_call: NA
j_call: TRBJ1-4
v_call: TRBV28

cdr3_aa: CASSQDPGTSGGTSYEQYF
cdr3_nt: TGTGCCAGCAGCCAAGATCCGGGGACTAGCGGGGGGACCTCCTACGAGCAGTACTTC
clone_size: NA
d_call: TRBD2
j_call: TRBJ2-7
v_call: TRBV4-2

cdr3_aa: CASSYSATDNYGYTF
cdr3_nt: TGTGCCAGCAGTTACTCGGCGACAGATAACTATGGCTACACCTTC
clone_size: NA
d_call: NA
j_call: TRBJ1-2
v_call: TRBV6-6

cdr3_aa: CASSLGPSNTEAFF
cdr3_nt: TGTGCCAGCAGCTTGGGACCTTCGAACACTGAAGCTTTCTTT
clone_size: NA
d_call: NA
j_call: TRBJ1-1
v_call: TRBV11-1

cdr3_aa: CASSELGQGSSPLHF
cdr3_nt: TGTGCCAGCAGTGAACTGGGGCAGGGGAGTTCACCCCTCCACTTT
clone_size: NA
d_call: NA
j_call: TRBJ1-6
v_call: TRBV6-1

cdr3_aa: CATQSGGGNTIYF
cdr3_nt: TGTGCCACTCAATCCGGGGGTGGAAACACCATATATTTT
clone_size: NA
d_call: NA
j_call: TRBJ1-3
v_call: TRBV15

cdr3_aa: CAWSVAGHSNQPQHF
cdr3_nt: TGTGCCTGGAGTGTAGCAGGCCATAGCAATCAGCCCCAGCATTTT
clone_size: NA
d_call: NA
j_call: TRBJ1-5
v_call: TRBV30

cdr3_aa: CASSLDLRGTEAFF
cdr3_nt: TGTGCCAGCAGCTTAGACCTTCGGGGCACTGAAGCTTTCTTT
clone_size: NA
d_call: NA
j_call: TRBJ1-1
v_call: TRBV7-2

cdr3_aa: CASSIGGPRGEQYF
cdr3_nt: TGTGCCAGCAGTATCGGGGGCCCTAGGGGGGAGCAGTACTTC
clone_size: NA
d_call: NA
j_call: TRBJ2-7
v_call: TRBV27

cdr3_aa: CASSYGPSTDTQYF
cdr3_nt: TGTGCCAGCAGTTACGGCCCTAGCACAGATACGCAGTATTTT
clone_size: few
d_call: NA
j_call: TRBJ2-3
v_call: TRBV6-5

cdr3_aa: CASSPQETQYF
cdr3_nt: TGTGCCAGCTCACCACAAGAGACCCAGTACTTC
clone_size: NA
d_call: NA
j_call: TRBJ2-5
v_call: TRBV18

cdr3_aa: CASSLALGTYNEQFF
cdr3_nt: TGTGCCAGCAGTTTGGCCTTGGGCACCTACAATGAGCAGTTCTTC
clone_size: NA
d_call: NA
j_call: TRBJ2-1
v_call: TRBV27

cdr3_aa: CASSIDLETEEAFF
cdr3_nt: TGTGCCAGTAGTATAGACCTGGAGACAGAGGAAGCTTTCTTT
clone_size: NA
d_call: NA
j_call: TRBJ1-1
v_call: TRBV19

cdr3_aa: CASSYGGTAYEQYF
cdr3_nt: TGTGCCAGCAGTTACGGGGGGACCGCCTACGAGCAGTACTTC
clone_size: NA
d_call: NA
j_call: TRBJ2-7
v_call: TRBV6-5

cdr3_aa: CASSIEGLVTEAFF
cdr3_nt: TGTGCCAGTAGTATAGAGGGGTTGGTTACTGAAGCTTTCTTT
clone_size: NA
d_call: NA
j_call: TRBJ1-1
v_call: TRBV19

cdr3_aa: CASSSLAGASGELFF
cdr3_nt: TGTGCCAGCAGCTCGCTAGCGGGGGCATCCGGGGAGCTGTTTTTT
clone_size: NA
d_call: TRBD2
j_call: TRBJ2-2
v_call: TRBV7-9

cdr3_aa: CASSQDEVAGFNEQFF
cdr3_nt: TGCGCCAGCAGCCAAGACGAGGTAGCGGGGTTTAATGAGCAGTTCTTC
clone_size: NA
d_call: TRBD2
j_call: TRBJ2-1
v_call: TRBV4-3

cdr3_aa: CASSVGPAGANVLTF
cdr3_nt: TGTGCCAGCAGTGTGGGGCCAGCTGGGGCCAACGTCCTGACTTTC
clone_size: NA
d_call: NA
j_call: TRBJ2-6
v_call: TRBV2

cdr3_aa: CASSQDWYNEQFF
cdr3_nt: TGCGCCAGCAGCCAAGATTGGTACAATGAGCAGTTCTTC
clone_size: NA
d_call: NA
j_call: TRBJ2-1
v_call: TRBV4-1

cdr3_aa: CASSPTPPAGRSSYNSPLHF
cdr3_nt: TGCGCCAGCAGTCCTACCCCCCCAGCGGGGAGAAGCTCCTATAATTCACCCCTCCACTTT
clone_size: NA
d_call: NA
j_call: TRBJ1-6
v_call: TRBV4-1